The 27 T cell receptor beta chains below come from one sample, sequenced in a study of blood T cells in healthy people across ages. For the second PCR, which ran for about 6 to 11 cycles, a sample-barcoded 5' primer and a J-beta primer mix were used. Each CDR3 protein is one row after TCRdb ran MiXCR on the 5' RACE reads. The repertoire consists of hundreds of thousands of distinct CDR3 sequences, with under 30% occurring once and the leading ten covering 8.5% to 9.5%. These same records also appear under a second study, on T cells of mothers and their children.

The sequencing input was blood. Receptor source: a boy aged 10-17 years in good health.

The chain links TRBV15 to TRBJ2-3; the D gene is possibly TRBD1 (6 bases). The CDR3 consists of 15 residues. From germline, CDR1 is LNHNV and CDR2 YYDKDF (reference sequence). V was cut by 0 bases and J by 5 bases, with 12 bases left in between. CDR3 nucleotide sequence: TGTGCCACCAGCAGAGATCGGGAACAGGGAGATACGCAGTATTTT. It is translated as CATSRDREQGDTQYF.

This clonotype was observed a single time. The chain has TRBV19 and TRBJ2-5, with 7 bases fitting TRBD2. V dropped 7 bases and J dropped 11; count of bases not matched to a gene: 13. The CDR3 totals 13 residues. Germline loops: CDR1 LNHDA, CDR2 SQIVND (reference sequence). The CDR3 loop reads CASNFGGGREQYF. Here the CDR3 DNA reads TGTGCCAGTAATTTCGGCGGGGGACGGGAGCAGTACTTC.

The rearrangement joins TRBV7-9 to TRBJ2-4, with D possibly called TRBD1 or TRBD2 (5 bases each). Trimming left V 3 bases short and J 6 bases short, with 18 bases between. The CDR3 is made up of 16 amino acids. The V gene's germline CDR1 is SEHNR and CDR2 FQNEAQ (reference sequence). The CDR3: CASSFTSGGKANIQYF. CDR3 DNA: TGTGCCAGCAGCTTTACGAGTGGGGGAAAAGCAAACATTCAGTACTTC.

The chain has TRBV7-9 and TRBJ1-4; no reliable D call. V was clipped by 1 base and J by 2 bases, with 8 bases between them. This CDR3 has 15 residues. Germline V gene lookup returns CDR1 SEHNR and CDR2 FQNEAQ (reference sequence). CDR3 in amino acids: CASSLVMVTNEKLFF. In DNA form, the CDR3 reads TGTGCCAGCAGCTTAGTCATGGTCACTAATGAAAAACTGTTTTTT.

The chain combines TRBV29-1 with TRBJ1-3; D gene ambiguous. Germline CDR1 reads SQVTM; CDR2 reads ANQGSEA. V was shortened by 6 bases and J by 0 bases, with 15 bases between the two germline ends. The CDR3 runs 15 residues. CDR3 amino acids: CSVNIPATSGNTIYF. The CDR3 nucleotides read TGCAGCGTGAACATCCCGGCGACCTCTGGAAACACCATATATTTT.

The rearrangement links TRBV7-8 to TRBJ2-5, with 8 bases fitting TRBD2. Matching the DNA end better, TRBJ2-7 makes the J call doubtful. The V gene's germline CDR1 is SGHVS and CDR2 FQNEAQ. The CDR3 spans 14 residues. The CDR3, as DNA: TGTGCCAGCAGCTCCCGGGGGGGGATGTACGAGCAGTACTTC. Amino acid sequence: CASSSRGGMYEQYF.

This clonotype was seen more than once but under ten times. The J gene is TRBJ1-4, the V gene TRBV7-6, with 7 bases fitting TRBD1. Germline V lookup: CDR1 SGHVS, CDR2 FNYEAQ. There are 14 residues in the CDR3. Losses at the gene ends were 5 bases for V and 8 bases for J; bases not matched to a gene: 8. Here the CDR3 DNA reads TGTGCCAGCAGCACGGGACAGCCTGGGGAAAAACTGTTTTTT. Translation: CASSTGQPGEKLFF.

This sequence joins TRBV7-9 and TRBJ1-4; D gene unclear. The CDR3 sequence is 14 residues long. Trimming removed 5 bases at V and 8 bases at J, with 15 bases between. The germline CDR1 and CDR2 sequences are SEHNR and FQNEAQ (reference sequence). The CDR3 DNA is TGTGCCAGCAGCCTGTCGGGGAGTACCGAAAAACTGTTTTTT. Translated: CASSLSGSTEKLFF.

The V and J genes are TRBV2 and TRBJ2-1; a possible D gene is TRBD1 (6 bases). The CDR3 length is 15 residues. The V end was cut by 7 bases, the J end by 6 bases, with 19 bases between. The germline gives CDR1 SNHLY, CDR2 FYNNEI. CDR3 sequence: CASNLQGEQSNEQFF. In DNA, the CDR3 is TGTGCCAGCAATTTACAGGGCGAGCAGAGCAATGAGCAGTTCTTC.

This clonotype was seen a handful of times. CDR3 bases: TGTGCCAGCAGGGGGGCCCGCTCCTACGAGCAGTACTTC. Its protein product is CASRGARSYEQYF. This rearrangement joins TRBV6-5 to TRBJ2-5, with D tentatively TRBD1 (6 bases). The DNA end is more similar to TRBJ2-7, so the J call may be wrong. The CDR3 is 13 amino acids. The germline V gene encodes CDR1 MNHEY and CDR2 SVGAGI.

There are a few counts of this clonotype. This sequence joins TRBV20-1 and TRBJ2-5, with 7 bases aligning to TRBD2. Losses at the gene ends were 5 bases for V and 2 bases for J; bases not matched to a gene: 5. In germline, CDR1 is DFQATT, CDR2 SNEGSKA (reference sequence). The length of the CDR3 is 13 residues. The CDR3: CSARAGAQETQYF. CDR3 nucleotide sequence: TGCAGTGCTCGGGCGGGAGCTCAAGAGACCCAGTACTTC.

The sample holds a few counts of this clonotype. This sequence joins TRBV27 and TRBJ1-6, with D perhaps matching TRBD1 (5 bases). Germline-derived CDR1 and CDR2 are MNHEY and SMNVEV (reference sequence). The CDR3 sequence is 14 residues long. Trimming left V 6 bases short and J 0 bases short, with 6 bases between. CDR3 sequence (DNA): TGTGCCAGCAGCGGGGGCTCCTATAATTCACCCCTCCACTTT. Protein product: CASSGGSYNSPLHF.

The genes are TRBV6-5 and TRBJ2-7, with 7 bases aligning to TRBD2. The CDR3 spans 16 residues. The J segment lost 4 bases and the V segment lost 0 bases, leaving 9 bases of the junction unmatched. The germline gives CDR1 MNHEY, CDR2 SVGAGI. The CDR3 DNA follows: TGTGCCAGCAGTTACTCGGGGGGGGACCGGGTGTACGAGCAGTACTTC. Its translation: CASSYSGGDRVYEQYF.

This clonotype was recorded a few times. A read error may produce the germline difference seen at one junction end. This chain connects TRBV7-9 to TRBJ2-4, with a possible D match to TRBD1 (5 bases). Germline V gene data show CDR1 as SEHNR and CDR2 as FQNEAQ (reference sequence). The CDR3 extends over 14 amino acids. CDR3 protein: CASSSTGTKSIQYF. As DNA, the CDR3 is TGTGCCAGCAGCTCTACAGGCACCAAAAGCATTCAGTACTTC.

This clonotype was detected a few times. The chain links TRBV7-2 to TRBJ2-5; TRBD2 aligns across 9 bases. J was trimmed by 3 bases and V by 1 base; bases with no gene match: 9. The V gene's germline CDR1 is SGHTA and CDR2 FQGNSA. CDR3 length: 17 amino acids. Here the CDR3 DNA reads TGTGCCAGCAGCTTAGTCAGTGTCGAGCGGGAGGAAGAGACCCAGTACTTC. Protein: CASSLVSVEREEETQYF. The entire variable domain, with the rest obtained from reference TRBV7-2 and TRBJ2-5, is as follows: GAGVSQSPSNKVTEKGKDVELRCDPISGHTALYWYRQSLGQGLEFLIYFQGNSAPDKSGLPSDRFSAERTGGSVSTLTIQRTQQEDSAVYLCASSLVSVEREEETQYFGPGTRLLVL.

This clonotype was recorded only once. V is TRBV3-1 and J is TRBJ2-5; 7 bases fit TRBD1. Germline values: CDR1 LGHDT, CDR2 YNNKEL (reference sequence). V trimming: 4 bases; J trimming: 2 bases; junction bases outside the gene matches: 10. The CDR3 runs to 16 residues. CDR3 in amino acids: CASSRLVTGRQETQYF. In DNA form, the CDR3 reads TGTGCCAGCAGCCGTCTAGTGACAGGGCGGCAAGAGACCCAGTACTTC.

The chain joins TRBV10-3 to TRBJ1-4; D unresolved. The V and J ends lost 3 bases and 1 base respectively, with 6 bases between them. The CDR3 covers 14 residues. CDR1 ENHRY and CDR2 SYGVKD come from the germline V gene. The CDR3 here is CAISEEGTNEKLFF. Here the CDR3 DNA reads TGTGCCATCAGTGAAGAAGGAACTAATGAAAAACTGTTTTTT.

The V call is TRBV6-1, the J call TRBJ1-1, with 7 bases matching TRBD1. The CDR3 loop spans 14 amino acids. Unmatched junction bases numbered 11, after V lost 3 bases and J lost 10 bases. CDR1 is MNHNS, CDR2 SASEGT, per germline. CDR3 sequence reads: CASSEGQSNRGAFF. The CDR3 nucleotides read TGTGCCAGCAGTGAGGGACAGTCCAACCGTGGAGCTTTCTTT.

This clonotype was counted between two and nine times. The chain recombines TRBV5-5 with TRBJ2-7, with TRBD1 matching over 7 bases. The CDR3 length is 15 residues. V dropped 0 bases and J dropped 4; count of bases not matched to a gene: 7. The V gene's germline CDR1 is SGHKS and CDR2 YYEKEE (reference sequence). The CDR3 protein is CASSLDPGQTYEQYF. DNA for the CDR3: TGTGCCAGCAGCTTGGACCCGGGACAGACATACGAGCAGTACTTC.

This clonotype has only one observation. This CDR3 reads CASSQDQRGGFSYEQYF. The CDR3 nucleotides read TGTGCCAGCAGCCAAGATCAACGCGGGGGTTTCTCCTACGAGCAGTACTTC. The J gene is TRBJ2-7, the V gene TRBV4-2; 7 nucleotides line up with TRBD2. Germline loops: CDR1 LGHNA, CDR2 YNFKEQ. With V trimmed by 0 bases and J by 0 bases, 8 bases remained unmatched. This CDR3 comprises 17 residues.

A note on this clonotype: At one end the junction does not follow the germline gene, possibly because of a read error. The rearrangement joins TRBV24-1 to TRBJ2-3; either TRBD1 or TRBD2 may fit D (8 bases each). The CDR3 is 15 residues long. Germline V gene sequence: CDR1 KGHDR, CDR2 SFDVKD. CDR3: CATSDFTGGTGTQYF. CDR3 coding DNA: TGTGCCACCAGTGATTTTACGGGGGGGACAGGTACGCAGTATTTT.

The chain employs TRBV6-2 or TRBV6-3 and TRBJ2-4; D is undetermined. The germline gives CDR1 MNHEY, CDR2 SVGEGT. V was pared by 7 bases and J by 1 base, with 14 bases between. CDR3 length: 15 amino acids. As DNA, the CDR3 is TGTGCCAGCACCCCGTCAAACCGGGCCAAAAACATTCAGTACTTC. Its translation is CASTPSNRAKNIQYF.

The CDR3 nucleotides are TGTGCCACCAGCAGAGATCTATCCGTCAATGAGCAGTTCTTC. Translating it yields CATSRDLSVNEQFF. The chain has TRBV15 and TRBJ2-7; D uncertain. Gene TRBJ2-1 matches the end of the DNA better, so the J call may be wrong. Germline V CDR1 and CDR2: LNHNV, YYDKDF (reference sequence). The CDR3 runs 14 residues.

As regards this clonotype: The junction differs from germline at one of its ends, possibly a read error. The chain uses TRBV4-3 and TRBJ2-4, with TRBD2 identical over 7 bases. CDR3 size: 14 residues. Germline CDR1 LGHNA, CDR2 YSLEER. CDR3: CASSQDRGGNIQCF. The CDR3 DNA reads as TGCGCCAGCAGCCAAGATCGCGGGGGTAACATTCAGTGCTTC.

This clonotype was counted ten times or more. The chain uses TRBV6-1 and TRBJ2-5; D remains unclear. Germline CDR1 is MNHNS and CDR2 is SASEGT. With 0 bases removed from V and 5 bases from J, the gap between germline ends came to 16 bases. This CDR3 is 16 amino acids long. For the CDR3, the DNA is TGTGCCAGCAGTGAAGCGCTGTGGATTTGCCGGGAGACCCAGTACTTC. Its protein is CASSEALWICRETQYF.

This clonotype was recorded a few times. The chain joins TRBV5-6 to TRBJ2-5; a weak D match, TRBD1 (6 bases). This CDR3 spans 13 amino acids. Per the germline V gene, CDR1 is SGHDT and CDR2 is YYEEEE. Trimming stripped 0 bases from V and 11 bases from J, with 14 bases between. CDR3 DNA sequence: TGTGCCAGCAGCTTGGCAGGGGTTGAAGATCAGTACTTC. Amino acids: CASSLAGVEDQYF.

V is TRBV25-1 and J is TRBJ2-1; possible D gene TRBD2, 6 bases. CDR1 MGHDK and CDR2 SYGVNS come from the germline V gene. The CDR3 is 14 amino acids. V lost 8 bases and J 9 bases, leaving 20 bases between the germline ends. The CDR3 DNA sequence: TGTGCCAGCGGTCCGGTGGGGGGTATCTCTGAGCAGTTCTTC. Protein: CASGPVGGISEQFF.